The source of this TCR beta chain is a study of T cells in Graves' hyperthyroidism and ophthalmopathy. Whole-study context: Upon initial diagnosis and before any treatment, peripheral blood was collected. Broader study findings: Expanded thyroid clonotypes (above 0.001) were mostly also found in blood.

The germline V gene has CDR1 LGHDT and CDR2 YNNKEL (reference sequence). The CDR3 is 11 amino acids. Trimming took 6 bases from V and 9 from J, leaving 10 bases between them. This clonotype was seen repeatedly, ten times or more. What it binds is unknown. The source material, RNA transcripts, was used to amplify TCR beta CDR3 regions. Using the HTBI primer set, a first-round RT-PCR was run on the TCR CDR3. Each CDR3 protein gets one entry after TCRdb re-called the multiplex PCR reads with MiXCR. The table records approximately 640,000 distinct CDR3 sequences, about 16% of them present only once. It was uncontrolled infection, other autoimmune disease, pregnancy or lactation that excluded patients. Diagnosis rested on symptoms, serum thyroxine and TRAb, thyroid ultrasound, and orbital computed tomography.

The receptor was derived from a woman in her 30s with Graves' hyperthyroidism. The specimen was blood. The chain joins TRBV3-1 to TRBJ2-3, with D possibly being TRBD2 (6 bases). The CDR3, as DNA: TGTGCCAGCAGAAACGGGGGAACGCAGTATTTT. It specifies CASRNGGTQYF.